This T cell receptor (beta chain) was identified during a study of blood T cell repertoires in COVID-19. Profiling relied on immunoSEQ multiplex PCR, and the TCRdb table lists in-frame clones only, not all of them. The sample has 200,000 to 250,000 clones, approximately 86% seen once. V was pared by 7 bases and J by 1 base, with 6 bases of the junction left unmatched. The CDR3 has 17 amino acids. Germline V gene lookup returns CDR1 MDHEN and CDR2 SYDVKM. The rearrangement uses TRBV28 and TRBJ2-6; 11 nucleotides align to TRBD1. Sequencing was performed on peripheral blood. The source of this sequence is a man aged 60 to 69 with acute or convalescent COVID-19. This CDR3 reads CASTPGQGVSGANVLTF. DNA for the CDR3: TGTGCCAGCACCCCGGGACAGGGGGTATCTGGGGCCAACGTCCTGACTTTC. Drawing the rest from reference TRBV28 and TRBJ2-6, the complete variable domain is DVKVTQSSRYLVKRTGEKVFLECVQDMDHENMFWYRQDPGLGLRLIYFSYDVKMKEKGDIPEGYSVSREKKERFSLILESASTNQTSMYLCASTPGQGVSGANVLTFGAGSRLTVL.